Listed below are T cell receptor beta chains from one sample, sequenced in a study of control samples from healthy donors and cancer patients. Clones were read by immunoSEQ multiplex PCR, and TCRdb kept only the in-frame ones, dropping some. This table holds just under 65,000 clones, almost 85% found once. Sequencing was performed on blood. The receptors were gathered from a man in his forties in good health. CDR3s include the opening cysteine and the closing phenylalanine or tryptophan. The D gene is left open where the match is weak. Size is omitted from some rows. Given values are once, few, many or a class for expanded clones.

J gene	D gene	clone size	V gene	CDR3 DNA	CDR3 protein
TRBJ2-5	.	few	TRBV30	TGTGCCTGGAGGCCAGGGAGAGAGACCCAGTACTTC	CAWRPGRETQYF
TRBJ1-5	.	.	TRBV30	TGTGCCTGGAGTGTTGACACCTACTATCAGCCCCAGCATTTT	CAWSVDTYYQPQHF
TRBJ1-5	TRBD1	.	TRBV15	TGTGCCACCAGCACCGCCGGGACAGGGTTAGATCAGCCCCAGCATTTT	CATSTAGTGLDQPQHF
TRBJ1-2	TRBD1	.	TRBV4-3	TGCGCCAGCAGCCAGGACAGGGGGAACTATGGCTACACCTTC	CASSQDRGNYGYTF
TRBJ1-5	.	.	TRBV28	TGTGCCAGCAACGACCCGAAAATCGTTGGCAATCAGCCCCAGCATTTT	CASNDPKIVGNQPQHF
TRBJ2-7	TRBD2	.	TRBV7-2	TGTGCCAGCAGCTTAGGAGGGACTACCTACTCCTACGAGCAGTACTTC	CASSLGGTTYSYEQYF
TRBJ2-7	TRBD2	.	TRBV3-1/TRBV3-2	TGTGCCAGCAGCCACACAGCGGGGGCCTACGAGCAGTACTTC	CASSHTAGAYEQYF
TRBJ1-6	TRBD1	.	TRBV4-3	TGCGCCAGCAGCCAAGAGGGGTGGACAGGGAATTCACCCCTCCACTTT	CASSQEGWTGNSPLHF
TRBJ1-1	TRBD1	few	TRBV4-2	TGTGCCAGCACTCTGATTTACAGGGGGCAGGACACTGAAGCTTTCTTT	CASTLIYRGQDTEAFF
TRBJ1-5	.	.	TRBV28	TGTGCCAGCATCTGGGGGGGGAGCAATCAGCCCCAGCATTTT	CASIWGGSNQPQHF
TRBJ2-3	TRBD2	.	TRBV5-5	TGTGCCAGCAGCTTGTATCAGCGGGAAGGAGATACGCAGTATTTT	CASSLYQREGDTQYF
TRBJ2-7	.	few	TRBV30	TGTGCCTTAGAACAGGGTTTCGGCTACGAGCAGTACTTC	CALEQGFGYEQYF
TRBJ2-4	TRBD1	.	TRBV6-6	TGTGCCAGCAACCAACAGGGGATGGGGGCCAAAAACATTCAGTACTTC	CASNQQGMGAKNIQYF
TRBJ1-2	TRBD1	.	TRBV6-5	TGTGCCAGCAGTTACTCAGGCAGGGGGCTGCGAGGCTACACCTTC	CASSYSGRGLRGYTF
TRBJ1-1	TRBD1	.	TRBV29-1	TGCAGCGTTGGCCCAGGACAGGGGGATGTCACTGAAGCTTTCTTT	CSVGPGQGDVTEAFF
TRBJ1-2	.	.	TRBV19	TGTGCCAGTAGTCGTGCGGACGGCATATATGGCTACACCTTC	CASSRADGIYGYTF
TRBJ2-5	.	once	TRBV24-1	TGTGCCACCAGTGATTTGGGGGAGACCCAGTACTTC	CATSDLGETQYF
TRBJ1-5	.	.	TRBV27	TGTGCCAGCAGTTCTCCGACTCTTAGCAATCAGCCCCAGCATTTT	CASSSPTLSNQPQHF
TRBJ1-5	.	few	TRBV4-2	TGTGCCAGCAGCCGGGTAGGAGGCGGGCAGCCCCAGCATTTT	CASSRVGGGQPQHF
TRBJ1-6	.	.	TRBV5-4	TGTGCCAGCAGCTTTGGTGGAGTAGACCCAAGAAATTCACCCCTCCACTTT	CASSFGGVDPRNSPLHF
TRBJ2-2	.	.	TRBV2	TGTGCCAGCAGAGAGGGACTCTTCAACACCGGGGAGCTGTTTTTT	CASREGLFNTGELFF
TRBJ1-2	.	.	TRBV7-8	TGTGCCAGCAGCCGAGGGCAGGGGCGCGACTATGGCTACACCTTC	CASSRGQGRDYGYTF
TRBJ2-3	TRBD1	once	TRBV27	TGTGCCAGCAGTTTTGGGACAGGTTACACAGATACGCAGTATTTT	CASSFGTGYTDTQYF
TRBJ1-4	.	.	TRBV19	TGTGCCAGTAGTATAAACAGCTTTGCAACTAATGAAAAACTGTTTTTT	CASSINSFATNEKLFF
TRBJ1-2	.	.	TRBV5-1	TGCGCCAGCAGCCCATACGGGGCGGGAGGCTACACCTTC	CASSPYGAGGYTF
TRBJ1-1	.	few	TRBV7-3	TGTGCCAGCAGCTCAGGACAGACGAACACTGAAGCTTTCTTT	CASSSGQTNTEAFF
TRBJ2-1	.	.	TRBV30	TGTGCCTGGAGTGATTTGATACGGGGTGTCTCCTACAATGAGCAGTTCTTC	CAWSDLIRGVSYNEQFF
TRBJ1-6	TRBD1	.	TRBV7-9	TGTGCCAGCAGCTTGGGACAGAGTAATTCACCCCTCCACTTT	CASSLGQSNSPLHF
TRBJ1-4	.	.	TRBV3-1/TRBV3-2	TGTGCCAGCAGCCTCGGGTCTTTTCAAGGCGAAAAACTGTTTTTT	CASSLGSFQGEKLFF
TRBJ1-2	.	.	TRBV5-4	TGTGCCAGCAGCTTGACGGAACTCTATGGCTACACCTTC	CASSLTELYGYTF
TRBJ1-6	.	few	TRBV6-2/TRBV6-3	TGTGCCAGCAGTTACGGAGGATCAAATTCACCCCTCCACTTT	CASSYGGSNSPLHF
TRBJ1-5	.	few	TRBV2	TGTGCCAGCACCGGCCCCAACCGAAATCAGCCCCAGCATTTT	CASTGPNRNQPQHF
TRBJ2-5	.	.	TRBV4-2	TGTGCCAGCAGCCACCGATCGACTCGGATTCAAGAGACCCAGTACTTC	CASSHRSTRIQETQYF
TRBJ2-1	TRBD2	few	TRBV28	TGTGCCAGCCTTCTAGCGATCGGCGGGAGGGTTAAAGAACTGGACAATGAGCAGTTCTTC	CASLLAIGGRVKELDNEQFF
TRBJ2-2	TRBD1	.	TRBV19	TGTGCCAGTAGCCAGACAGGGGTTGACACCGGGGAGCTGTTTTTT	CASSQTGVDTGELFF
TRBJ2-7	.	.	TRBV14	TGTGCCAGCAGCCCCTCGTATCGGACTGGCCCTAGGGAGCAGTACTTC	CASSPSYRTGPREQYF
TRBJ1-1	.	.	TRBV12-3/TRBV12-4	TGTGCCAGCAGTTGGGGGGAGGGCACTGAAGCTTTCTTT	CASSWGEGTEAFF
TRBJ1-2	.	.	TRBV9	TGTGCCAGCAGCGTAACTCAGGGAGTCTATGGCTACACCTTC	CASSVTQGVYGYTF
TRBJ2-1	.	.	TRBV11-2	TGTGCCAGCAGCTTTCTACAGGGCTACAATGAGCAGTTCTTC	CASSFLQGYNEQFF
TRBJ1-3	.	once	TRBV11-2	TGTGCCAGCAGCCGAGTGGGAAACACCATATATTTT	CASSRVGNTIYF
TRBJ2-4	TRBD2	.	TRBV5-1	TGCGCCAGCAGCCCCCGCTGGACTAGCGGGAGCGGGGCCAAAAACATTCAGTACTTC	CASSPRWTSGSGAKNIQYF
TRBJ1-5	.	.	TRBV7-9	TGTGCCAGCAGCCAGTTTTTGGGGCAGAATCAGCCCCAGCATTTT	CASSQFLGQNQPQHF
TRBJ1-1	.	.	TRBV7-8	TGTGCCAGCAGCTTAAGGAACCAGGGTACGTCCACTGAAGCTTTCTTT	CASSLRNQGTSTEAFF
TRBJ2-3	TRBD2	.	TRBV6-5	TGTGCCAGCAGAGGACTAGCGGCTAGCACAGATACGCAGTATTTT	CASRGLAASTDTQYF
TRBJ1-2	.	.	TRBV9	TGTGCCAGCAGCGTAGGTTACAGTGACTATGGCTACACCTTC	CASSVGYSDYGYTF
TRBJ1-5	TRBD1	.	TRBV7-2	TGTGCCAGCAGCTTATGGGACAGAAGCAATCAGCCCCAGCATTTT	CASSLWDRSNQPQHF